The clone carrying this T cell receptor (beta chain) was observed many times. Its specificity is unknown. The CDR3 goes on 3 residues after the read ends, and that part is filled in from the germline J gene. The CDR3 loop spans 16 amino acids. V lost 6 bases and J lost 0, with 14 bases in between. Germline V gives CDR1 KGHSH, CDR2 LQKENI. Profiling relied on immunoSEQ multiplex PCR, and the TCRdb table lists in-frame clones only, not all of them. The sample holds 35,000 to 45,000 clones, and no clone turns up only once. The data were taken from a study of T cell clonality in common variable immunodeficiency. Notes on the study in general: CVID subjects showed higher TCRbeta clonality than healthy controls.

Material for sequencing was peripheral blood mononuclear cells. The sequence derives from a person aged 18 to 75 in good health. The rearrangement links TRBV18 to TRBJ1-4, with D possibly being TRBD1 (5 bases). The part of the CDR3 DNA that was read is TGTGCCAGCTCCCCGGGACTTACTGCAACTAATGAAAAA. It specifies CASSPGLTATNEK. The CDR3 in its entirety is CASSPGLTATNEKLFF. The full variable domain, rest sourced from reference TRBV18 and TRBJ1-4, is NAGVMQNPRHLVRRRGQEARLRCSPMKGHSHVYWYRQLPEEGLKFMVYLQKENIIDESGMPKERFSAEFPKEGPSILRIQQVVRGDSAAYFCASSPGLTATNEKLFFGSGTQLSVL.